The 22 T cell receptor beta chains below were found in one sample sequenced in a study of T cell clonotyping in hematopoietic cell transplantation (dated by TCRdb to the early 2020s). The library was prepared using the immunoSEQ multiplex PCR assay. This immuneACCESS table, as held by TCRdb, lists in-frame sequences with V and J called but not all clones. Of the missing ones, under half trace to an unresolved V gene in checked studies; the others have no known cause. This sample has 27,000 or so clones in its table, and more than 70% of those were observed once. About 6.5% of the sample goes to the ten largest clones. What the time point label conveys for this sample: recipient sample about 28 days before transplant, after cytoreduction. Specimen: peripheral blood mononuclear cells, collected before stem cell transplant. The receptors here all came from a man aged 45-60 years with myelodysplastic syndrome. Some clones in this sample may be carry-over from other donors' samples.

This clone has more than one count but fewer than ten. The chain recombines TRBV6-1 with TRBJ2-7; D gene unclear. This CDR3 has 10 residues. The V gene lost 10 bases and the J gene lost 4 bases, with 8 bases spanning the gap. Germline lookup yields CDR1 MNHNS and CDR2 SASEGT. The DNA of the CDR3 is TGTGCCACCATACAGTACGAGCAGTACTTC. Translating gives CATIQYEQYF.

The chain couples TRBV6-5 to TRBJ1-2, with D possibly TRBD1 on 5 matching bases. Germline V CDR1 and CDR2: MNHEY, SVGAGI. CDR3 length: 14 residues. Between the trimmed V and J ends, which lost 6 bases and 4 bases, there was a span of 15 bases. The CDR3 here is CASSGTSISYGYTF. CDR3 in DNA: TGTGCCAGCAGCGGGACCTCTATCTCCTATGGCTACACCTTC.

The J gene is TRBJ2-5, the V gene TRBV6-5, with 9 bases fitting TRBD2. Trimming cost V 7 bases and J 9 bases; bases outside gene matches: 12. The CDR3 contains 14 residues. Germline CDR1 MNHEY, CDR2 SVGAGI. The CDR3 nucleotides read TGTGCCAGCACTCCGACTAGCGGCCTAGGGGCCCAGTACTTC. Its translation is CASTPTSGLGAQYF.

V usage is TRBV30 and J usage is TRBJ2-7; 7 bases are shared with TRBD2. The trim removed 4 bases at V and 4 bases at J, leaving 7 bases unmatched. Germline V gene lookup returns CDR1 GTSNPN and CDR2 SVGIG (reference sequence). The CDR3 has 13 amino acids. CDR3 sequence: CAWTAASGYEQYF. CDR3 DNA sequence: TGTGCCTGGACGGCCGCTAGCGGTTACGAGCAGTACTTC.

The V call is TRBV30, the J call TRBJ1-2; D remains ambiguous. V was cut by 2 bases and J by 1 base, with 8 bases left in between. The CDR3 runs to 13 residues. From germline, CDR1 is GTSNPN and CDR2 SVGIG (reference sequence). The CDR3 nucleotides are TGTGCCTGGAGTCAGAGCGGTAACTATGGCTACACCTTC. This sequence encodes CAWSQSGNYGYTF.

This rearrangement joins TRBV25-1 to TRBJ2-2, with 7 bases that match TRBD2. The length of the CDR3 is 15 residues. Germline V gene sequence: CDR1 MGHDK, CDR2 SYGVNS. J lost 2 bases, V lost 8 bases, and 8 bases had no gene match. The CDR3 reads CASGIAGSNTGELFF. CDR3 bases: TGTGCCAGCGGAATAGCGGGCTCAAACACCGGGGAGCTGTTTTTT.

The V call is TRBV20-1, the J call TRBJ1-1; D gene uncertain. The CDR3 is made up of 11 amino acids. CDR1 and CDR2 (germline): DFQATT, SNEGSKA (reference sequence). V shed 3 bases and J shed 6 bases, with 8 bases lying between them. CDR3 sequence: CSASRGAEAFF. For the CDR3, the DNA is TGCAGTGCTAGCCGAGGCGCTGAAGCTTTCTTT.

Here the CDR3 reads CASSGDSYEQYF. The CDR3 nucleotides are TGTGCCAGCAGTGGGGACTCTTACGAGCAGTACTTC. The V and J genes are TRBV6-5 and TRBJ2-7; weak D call: TRBD2 (6 bases). CDR1 is MNHEY and CDR2 is SVGAGI in the germline V gene. Trimming shortened V by 5 bases and J by 4 bases, and 9 bases separated the two germline ends. CDR3 length: 12 amino acids.

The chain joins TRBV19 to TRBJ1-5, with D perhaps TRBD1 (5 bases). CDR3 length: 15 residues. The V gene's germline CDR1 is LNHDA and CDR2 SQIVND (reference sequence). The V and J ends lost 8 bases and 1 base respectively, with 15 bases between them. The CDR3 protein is CASWSGDLSNQPQHF. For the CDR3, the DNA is TGTGCCAGTTGGTCGGGGGACTTAAGCAATCAGCCCCAGCATTTT.

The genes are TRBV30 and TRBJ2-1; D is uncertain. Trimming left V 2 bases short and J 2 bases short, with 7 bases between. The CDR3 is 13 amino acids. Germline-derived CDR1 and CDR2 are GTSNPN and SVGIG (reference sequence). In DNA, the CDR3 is TGTGCCTGGAGTCCCGGAACCTACAATGAGCAGTTCTTC. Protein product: CAWSPGTYNEQFF. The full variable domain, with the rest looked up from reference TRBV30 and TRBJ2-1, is SQTIHQWPATLVQPVGSPLSLECTVEGTSNPNLYWYRQAAGRGLQLLFYSVGIGQISSEVPQNLSASRPQDRQFILSSKKLLLSDSGFYLCAWSPGTYNEQFFGPGTRLTVL.

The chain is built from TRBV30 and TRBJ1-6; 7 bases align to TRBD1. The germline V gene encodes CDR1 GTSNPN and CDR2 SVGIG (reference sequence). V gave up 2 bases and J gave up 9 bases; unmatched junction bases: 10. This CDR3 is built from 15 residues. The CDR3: CAWSPSDRAVSPLHF. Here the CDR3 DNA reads TGTGCCTGGAGTCCCTCCGACAGGGCAGTTTCACCCCTCCACTTT.

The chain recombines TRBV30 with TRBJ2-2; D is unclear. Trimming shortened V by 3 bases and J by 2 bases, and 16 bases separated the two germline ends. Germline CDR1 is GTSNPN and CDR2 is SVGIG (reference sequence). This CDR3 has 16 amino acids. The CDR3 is CAWSSLAGANTGELFF. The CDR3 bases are TGTGCCTGGAGCTCCCTCGCAGGTGCAAACACCGGGGAGCTGTTTTTT. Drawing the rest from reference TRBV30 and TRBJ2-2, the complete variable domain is SQTIHQWPATLVQPVGSPLSLECTVEGTSNPNLYWYRQAAGRGLQLLFYSVGIGQISSEVPQNLSASRPQDRQFILSSKKLLLSDSGFYLCAWSSLAGANTGELFFGEGSRLTVL.

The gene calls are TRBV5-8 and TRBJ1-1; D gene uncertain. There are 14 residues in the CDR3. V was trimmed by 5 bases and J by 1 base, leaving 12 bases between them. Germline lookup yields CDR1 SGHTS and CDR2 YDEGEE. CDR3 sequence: CASRSLTENTEAFF. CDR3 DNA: TGTGCCAGCAGATCACTGACGGAGAACACTGAAGCTTTCTTT.

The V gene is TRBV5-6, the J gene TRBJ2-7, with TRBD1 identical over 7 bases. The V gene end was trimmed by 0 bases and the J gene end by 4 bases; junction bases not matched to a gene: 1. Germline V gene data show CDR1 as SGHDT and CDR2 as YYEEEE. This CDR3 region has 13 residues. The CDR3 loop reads CASSLATGYEQYF. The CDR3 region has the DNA TGTGCCAGCAGCTTGGCGACAGGGTACGAGCAGTACTTC.

The CDR3 region has the DNA TGTGCCAGCAGTTTATCTCGGCAGTTTCCTTCACCCCTCCACTTT. This encodes CASSLSRQFPSPLHF. The chain is built from TRBV28 and TRBJ1-6; D not certain. The CDR3 has 15 residues. V was clipped by 1 base and J by 9 bases, with 13 bases between them. Looked up from germline, CDR1 is MDHEN and CDR2 is SYDVKM. The full variable domain, rest sourced from reference TRBV28 and TRBJ1-6, is DVKVTQSSRYLVKRTGEKVFLECVQDMDHENMFWYRQDPGLGLRLIYFSYDVKMKEKGDIPEGYSVSREKKERFSLILESASTNQTSMYLCASSLSRQFPSPLHFGNGTRLTVT.

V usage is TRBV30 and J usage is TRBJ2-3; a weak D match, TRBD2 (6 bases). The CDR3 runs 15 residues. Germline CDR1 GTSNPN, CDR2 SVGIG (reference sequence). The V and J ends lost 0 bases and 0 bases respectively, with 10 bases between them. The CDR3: CAWSVGLASTDTQYF. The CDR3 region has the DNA TGTGCCTGGAGTGTCGGCCTAGCGAGCACAGATACGCAGTATTTT.

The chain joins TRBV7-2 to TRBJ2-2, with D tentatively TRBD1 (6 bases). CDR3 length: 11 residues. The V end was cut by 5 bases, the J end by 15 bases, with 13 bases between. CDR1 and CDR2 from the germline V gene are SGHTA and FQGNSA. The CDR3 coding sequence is TGTGCCAGCAGCCAGCTGGGGGCGGTGTTTTTT. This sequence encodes CASSQLGAVFF.

The CDR3 bases are TGTGCCAGCAGCGGGCGGCTAGATACGCAGTATTTT. It specifies CASSGRLDTQYF. The genes are TRBV28 and TRBJ2-3; D call uncertain. The CDR3 sequence is 12 residues long. V was pared by 6 bases and J by 5 bases, with 9 bases between. The germline CDR1 and CDR2 sequences are MDHEN and SYDVKM.

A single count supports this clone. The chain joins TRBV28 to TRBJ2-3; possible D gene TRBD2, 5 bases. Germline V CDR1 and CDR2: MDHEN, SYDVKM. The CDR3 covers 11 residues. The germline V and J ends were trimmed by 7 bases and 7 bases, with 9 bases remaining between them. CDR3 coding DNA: TGTGCCAGCATGCGGGTTTATACGCAGTATTTT. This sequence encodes CASMRVYTQYF.

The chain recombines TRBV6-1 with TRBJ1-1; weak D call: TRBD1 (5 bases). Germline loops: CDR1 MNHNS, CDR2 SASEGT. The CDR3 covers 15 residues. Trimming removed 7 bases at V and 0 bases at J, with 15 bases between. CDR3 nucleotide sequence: TGTGCCAGCAATCGCGGGGGTACAATGAACACTGAAGCTTTCTTT. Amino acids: CASNRGGTMNTEAFF.

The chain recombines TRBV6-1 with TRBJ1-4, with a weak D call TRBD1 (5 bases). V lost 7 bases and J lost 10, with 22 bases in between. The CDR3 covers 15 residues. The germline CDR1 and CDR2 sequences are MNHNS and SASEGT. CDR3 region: CASTSLRKGFGKLFF. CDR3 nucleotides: TGTGCCAGCACCTCACTTCGGAAGGGGTTTGGAAAACTGTTTTTT.

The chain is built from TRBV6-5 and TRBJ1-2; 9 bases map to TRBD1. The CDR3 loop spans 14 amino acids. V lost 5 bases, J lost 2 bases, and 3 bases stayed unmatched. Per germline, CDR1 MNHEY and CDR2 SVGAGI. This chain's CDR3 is CASSRDRANYGYTF. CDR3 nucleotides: TGTGCCAGCAGTAGGGACAGGGCGAACTATGGCTACACCTTC.